The present T cell receptor beta chain was sequenced within a study of blood T cells in healthy people across ages. Study outcomes and limitations: The study could not conclusively compare naive and antigen-experienced cells, given its unsorted PBMCs. A roughly linear fall in TCR beta diversity per million T cells was seen with increasing age.

In its sample, this clonotype was seen once. Its specificity is unknown. The germline gives CDR1 DFQATT, CDR2 SNEGSKA (reference sequence). This CDR3 has 14 amino acids. With 5 bases removed from V and 3 bases from J, the gap between germline ends came to 14 bases. The authors ran a second PCR of about 6 to 11 cycles using a sample-barcoded 5' primer and a J-beta primer mix. TCRdb re-called the 5' RACE reads through MiXCR, storing one row per CDR3 protein. Here the sample spans over 1,500,000 distinct CDR3 sequences, less than 50% being singletons. This clonotype originated in a woman between 35 and 50 years old in good health. Sequencing used blood. The chain combines TRBV20-1 with TRBJ1-5, with TRBD1 as a possible D gene (6 bases). The CDR3 region is CSALHDRINQPQHF. As DNA, the CDR3 is TGCAGTGCTCTTCACGACAGGATCAATCAGCCCCAGCATTTT.